These 10 T cell receptor beta chains were all obtained from the same sample, sequenced in a study of T cell responses to AZD1222 COVID-19 vaccine. Clones were read by immunoSEQ multiplex PCR, and TCRdb kept only the in-frame ones, dropping some. This table holds around 75,000 clones, around 88% found once. Sequenced material: peripheral blood, taken 28 days after the second dose of the MenACWY control vaccine. These receptor sequences come from an adult who received the MenACWY meningococcal vaccine as a control.

In this sample, this clone turned up a few times. The genes are TRBV5-1 and TRBJ2-1; D might be TRBD2 (5 bases). In germline, CDR1 is SGHRS, CDR2 YFSETQ. V lost 0 bases and J lost 5, with 9 bases in between. The CDR3 is 14 amino acids. The CDR3 sequence is CASSLAPGNNEQFF. The CDR3 DNA sequence: TGCGCCAGCAGCTTGGCCCCGGGGAACAATGAGCAGTTCTTC. Full variable domain (remainder filled in from reference TRBV5-1 and TRBJ2-1): KAGVTQTPRYLIKTRGQQVTLSCSPISGHRSVSWYQQTPGQGLQFLFEYFSETQRNKGNFPGRFSGRQFSNSRSEMNVSTLELGDSALYLCASSLAPGNNEQFFGPGTRLTVL.

The chain employs TRBV27 and TRBJ1-1, with TRBD1 identical over 7 bases. V shed 11 bases, J shed 4 bases, and the junction held 16 bases outside the gene matches. The CDR3 length is 15 residues. Germline assignment: CDR1 MNHEY and CDR2 SMNVEV (reference sequence). This CDR3 is CAVGQALTRGTEAFF. The CDR3 DNA sequence: TGTGCCGTTGGACAGGCCCTTACCAGAGGCACTGAAGCTTTCTTT.

In this sample, this clone turned up a few times. The sample contains more than one DNA sequence encoding this CDR3. The genes are TRBV30 and TRBJ2-5, with 8 bases lining up with TRBD2. Germline-derived CDR1 and CDR2 are GTSNPN and SVGIG (reference sequence). The length of the CDR3 is 12 residues. V dropped 3 bases and J dropped 5; count of bases not matched to a gene: 2. The DNA of the CDR3 is TGTGCCTGGAGAGGACTAGCCGAGACCCAGTACTTC. It encodes CAWRGLAETQYF.

The chain couples TRBV19 to TRBJ1-5; D may be TRBD1 (6 bases). From germline, CDR1 is LNHDA and CDR2 SQIVND (reference sequence). V was shortened by 10 bases and J by 0 bases, with 19 bases between the two germline ends. The CDR3 runs 16 residues. CDR3 nucleotide sequence: TGTGCCATAACCCAACAGGGCCAATATAGCAATCAGCCCCAGCATTTT. Residues: CAITQQGQYSNQPQHF.

J is TRBJ2-7 and V is TRBV15; D not certain. The germline V gene encodes CDR1 LNHNV and CDR2 YYDKDF (reference sequence). CDR3 length: 13 amino acids. V was trimmed by 0 bases and J by 2 bases, leaving 5 bases between them. Here the CDR3 reads CATSRDLTYEQYF. The CDR3 DNA follows: TGTGCCACCAGCAGAGACCTGACCTACGAGCAGTACTTC.

CDR3 residues: CATSAGPYEQYF. The CDR3 DNA is TGTGCCACCTCCGCGGGCCCCTACGAGCAGTACTTC. J is TRBJ2-7 and V is TRBV12-3 or TRBV12-4, with D perhaps TRBD2 (5 bases). The CDR3 is 12 residues long. Trimming shortened V by 10 bases and J by 2 bases, and 12 bases separated the two germline ends.

The rearrangement links TRBV25-1 to TRBJ1-3; D not resolved. The V end lost 4 bases, the J end lost 0 bases, and 13 bases lay between the germline ends. Germline loops: CDR1 MGHDK, CDR2 SYGVNS. The CDR3 is made up of 16 amino acids. The DNA of the CDR3 is TGTGCCAGCAGTGCCTTGGACGGCTCCTCTGGAAACACCATATATTTT. Its protein is CASSALDGSSGNTIYF. Filled out from reference TRBV25-1 and TRBJ1-3, the complete variable domain reads EADIYQTPRYLVIGTGKKITLECSQTMGHDKMYWYQQDPGMELHLIHYSYGVNSTEKGDLSSESTVSRIRTEHFPLTLESARPSHTSQYLCASSALDGSSGNTIYFGEGSWLTVV.

The V gene is TRBV12-3 or TRBV12-4, the J gene TRBJ1-1, with D possibly being TRBD1 (5 bases). Between the trimmed V and J ends, which lost 3 bases and 5 bases, there was a span of 10 bases. The CDR3 consists of 13 residues. CDR3 in DNA: TGTGCCAGCAGTTTCGCCGGGGGGACTGAAGCTTTCTTT. This translates into CASSFAGGTEAFF.

This clone is termed medium-sized. The gene calls are TRBV6-4 and TRBJ2-3, with 9 bases aligning to TRBD2. Germline-derived CDR1 and CDR2 are MRHNA and SNTAGT. With 0 bases clipped from V and 4 bases from J, the junction kept 5 bases outside the gene matches. The length of the CDR3 is 16 residues. The CDR3 nucleotides are TGTGCCAGCAGTGACTCTGCGGGGGGGCGGGCAGATACGCAGTATTTT. Amino acid sequence: CASSDSAGGRADTQYF.

The chain carries TRBV18 and TRBJ2-5; D uncertain. The CDR3 is 13 residues long. Germline V gene data show CDR1 as KGHSH and CDR2 as LQKENI. Trimming removed 0 bases from V and 4 bases from J, with 6 bases in between. The CDR3 region has the DNA TGTGCCAGCTCACCACCGTCGGCAGAGACCCAGTACTTC. The encoded protein is CASSPPSAETQYF.